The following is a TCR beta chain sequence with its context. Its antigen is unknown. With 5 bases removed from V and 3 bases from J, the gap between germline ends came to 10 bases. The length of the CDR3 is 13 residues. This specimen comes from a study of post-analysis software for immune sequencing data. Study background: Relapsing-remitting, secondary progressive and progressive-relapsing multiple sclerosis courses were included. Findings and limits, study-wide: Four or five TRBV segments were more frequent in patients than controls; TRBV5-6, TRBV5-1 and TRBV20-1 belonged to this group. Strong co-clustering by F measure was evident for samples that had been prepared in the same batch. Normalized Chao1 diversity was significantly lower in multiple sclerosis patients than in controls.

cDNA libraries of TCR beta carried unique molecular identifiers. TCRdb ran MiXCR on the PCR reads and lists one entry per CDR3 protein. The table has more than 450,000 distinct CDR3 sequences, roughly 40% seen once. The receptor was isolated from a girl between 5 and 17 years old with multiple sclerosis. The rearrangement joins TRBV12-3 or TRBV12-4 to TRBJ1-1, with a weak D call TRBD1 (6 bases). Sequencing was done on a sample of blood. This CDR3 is CASSPRGYTEAFF. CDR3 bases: TGTGCCAGCAGTCCTAGGGGGTACACTGAAGCTTTCTTT.